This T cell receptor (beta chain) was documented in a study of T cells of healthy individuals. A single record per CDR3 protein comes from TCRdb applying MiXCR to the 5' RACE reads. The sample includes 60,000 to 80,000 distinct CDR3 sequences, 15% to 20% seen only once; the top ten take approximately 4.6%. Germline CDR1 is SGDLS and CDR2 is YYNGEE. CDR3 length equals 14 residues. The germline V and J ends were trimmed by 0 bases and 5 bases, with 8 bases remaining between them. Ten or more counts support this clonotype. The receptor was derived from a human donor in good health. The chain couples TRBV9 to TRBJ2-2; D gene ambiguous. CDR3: CASSVVLGTGELFF. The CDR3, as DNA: TGTGCCAGCAGCGTAGTGCTCGGAACCGGGGAGCTGTTTTTT.